These T cell receptor beta chains were read from a single sample in a study of control samples from healthy donors and cancer patients. Data came from immunoSEQ multiplex PCR; TCRdb stores just in-frame clones and leaves some out. The sample gives roughly 83,000 clones, roughly 82% of which show up once; over 7.5% is in the top ten. The sequencing sample was made of blood. Source of these receptors: an older woman in good health. CDR3s include the opening cysteine and the closing phenylalanine or tryptophan. A D gene is named only where the DNA matches it firmly. Only part of the rows carry a size: once, few, many, or a class if the clone is expanded.

length: 13; size: .; V: TRBV12-3/TRBV12-4; D: TRBD1; J: TRBJ1-2; CDR3: CASSRTGDSGYTF; DNA: TGTGCCAGCAGCCGGACAGGGGATAGCGGCTACACCTTC
length: 13; size: .; V: TRBV7-8; D: .; J: TRBJ1-1; CDR3: CASSSGRATEAFF; DNA: TGTGCCAGCAGCTCCGGTCGGGCCACTGAAGCTTTCTTT
length: 12; size: .; V: TRBV7-9; D: .; J: TRBJ1-4; CDR3: CASSHLPEKLFF; DNA: TGTGCCAGCAGCCACTTGCCTGAAAAACTGTTTTTT
length: 13; size: .; V: TRBV19; D: .; J: TRBJ2-1; CDR3: CASSKQGYNEQFF; DNA: TGTGCCAGTAGTAAACAGGGCTACAATGAGCAGTTCTTC
length: 15; size: .; V: TRBV19; D: TRBD2; J: TRBJ2-7; CDR3: CASSSLAGGPYEQYF; DNA: TGTGCCAGTAGTTCGCTAGCGGGGGGACCCTACGAGCAGTACTTC
length: 13; size: .; V: TRBV6-5; D: .; J: TRBJ1-2; CDR3: CASRFRDYYGYTF; DNA: TGTGCCAGCAGGTTCCGGGATTACTATGGCTACACCTTC
length: 16; size: .; V: TRBV28; D: .; J: TRBJ2-7; CDR3: CASSFRAERQYYEQYF; DNA: TGTGCCAGCAGTTTTAGGGCAGAGAGACAATACTACGAGCAGTACTTC
length: 12; size: .; V: TRBV28; D: .; J: TRBJ2-7; CDR3: CASSSSTYEQYF; DNA: TGTGCCAGCAGCTCGTCAACCTACGAGCAGTACTTC
length: 17; size: .; V: TRBV3-1/TRBV3-2; D: TRBD1; J: TRBJ1-2; CDR3: CASSTRDRGAPNYGYTF; DNA: TGTGCCAGCAGCACTCGGGACAGGGGGGCTCCTAACTATGGCTACACCTTC
length: 18; size: .; V: TRBV24-1; D: TRBD1; J: TRBJ2-2; CDR3: CATSDLPTGGGNTGELFF; DNA: TGTGCCACCAGTGATTTGCCGACAGGGGGCGGGAACACCGGGGAGCTGTTTTTT
length: 17; size: .; V: TRBV27; D: TRBD2; J: TRBJ2-5; CDR3: CASSPEQTSGGGETQYF; DNA: TGTGCCAGCAGCCCCGAACAGACTAGCGGGGGTGGGGAGACCCAGTACTTC
length: 15; size: .; V: TRBV28; D: .; J: TRBJ1-2; CDR3: CASSQTSTVNYGYTF; DNA: TGTGCCAGCAGCCAAACTTCGACAGTGAACTATGGCTACACCTTC
length: 19; size: once; V: TRBV28; D: .; J: TRBJ1-1; CDR3: CASKSRLRQTQGGDTEAFF; DNA: TGTGCCAGCAAATCCCGCTTAAGACAGACCCAAGGAGGGGACACTGAAGCTTTCTTT
length: 15; size: .; V: TRBV27; D: TRBD2; J: TRBJ2-7; CDR3: CASSLGLAGKSEQYF; DNA: TGTGCCAGCAGTCTGGGACTAGCGGGAAAAAGTGAGCAGTACTTC
length: 13; size: .; V: TRBV2; D: .; J: TRBJ2-1; CDR3: CASSDRDSGAQFF; DNA: TGTGCCAGCAGTGATCGGGACTCCGGAGCCCAGTTCTTC
length: 16; size: .; V: TRBV7-9; D: .; J: TRBJ1-1; CDR3: CASTPRGRQTDTEAFF; DNA: TGTGCCAGCACCCCCCGGGGTAGACAGACTGACACTGAAGCTTTCTTT
length: 15; size: .; V: TRBV6-2/TRBV6-3; D: TRBD1; J: TRBJ2-3; CDR3: CASSTGTGRVNTQYF; DNA: TGTGCCAGCAGCACAGGGACAGGGAGGGTGAATACGCAGTATTTT